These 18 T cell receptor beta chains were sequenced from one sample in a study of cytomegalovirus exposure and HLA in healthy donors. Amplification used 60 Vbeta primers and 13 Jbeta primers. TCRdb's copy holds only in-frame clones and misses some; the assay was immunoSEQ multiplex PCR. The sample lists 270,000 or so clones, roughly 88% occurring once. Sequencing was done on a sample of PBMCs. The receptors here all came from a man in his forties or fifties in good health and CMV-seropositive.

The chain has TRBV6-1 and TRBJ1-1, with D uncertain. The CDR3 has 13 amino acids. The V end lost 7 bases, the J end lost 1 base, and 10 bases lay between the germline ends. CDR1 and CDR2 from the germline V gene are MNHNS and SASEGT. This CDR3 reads CASIMGRNTEAFF. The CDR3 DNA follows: TGTGCCAGCATTATGGGGAGGAACACTGAAGCTTTCTTT.

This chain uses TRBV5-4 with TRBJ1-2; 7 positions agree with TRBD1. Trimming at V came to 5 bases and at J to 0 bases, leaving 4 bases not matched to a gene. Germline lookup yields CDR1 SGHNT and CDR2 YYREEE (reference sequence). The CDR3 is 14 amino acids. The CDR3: CASSTDRTNYGYTF. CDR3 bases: TGTGCCAGCAGTACGGACAGGACTAACTATGGCTACACCTTC. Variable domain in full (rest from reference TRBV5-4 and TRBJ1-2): ETGVTQSPTHLIKTRGQQVTLRCSSQSGHNTVSWYQQALGQGPQFIFQYYREEENGRGNFPPRFSGLQFPNYSSELNVNALELDDSALYLCASSTDRTNYGYTFGSGTRLTVV.

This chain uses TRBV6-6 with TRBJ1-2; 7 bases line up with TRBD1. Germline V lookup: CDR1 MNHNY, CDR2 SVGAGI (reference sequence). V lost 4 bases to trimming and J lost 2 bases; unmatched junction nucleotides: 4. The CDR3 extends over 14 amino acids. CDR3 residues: CASSWTGGNYGYTF. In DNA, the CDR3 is TGTGCCAGCAGTTGGACAGGAGGCAACTATGGCTACACCTTC.

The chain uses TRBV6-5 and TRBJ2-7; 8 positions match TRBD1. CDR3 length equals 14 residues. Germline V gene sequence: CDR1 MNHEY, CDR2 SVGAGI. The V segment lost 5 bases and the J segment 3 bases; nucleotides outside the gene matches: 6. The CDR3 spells CASSKTGAGYEQYF. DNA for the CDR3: TGTGCCAGCAGTAAGACAGGGGCGGGCTACGAGCAGTACTTC.

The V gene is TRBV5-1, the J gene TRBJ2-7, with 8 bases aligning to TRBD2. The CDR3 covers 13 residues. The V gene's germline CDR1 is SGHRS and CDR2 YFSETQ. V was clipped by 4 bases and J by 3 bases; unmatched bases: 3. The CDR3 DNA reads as TGCGCCAGCAGCCCGGGACTAGGCTACGAGCAGTACTTC. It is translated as CASSPGLGYEQYF.

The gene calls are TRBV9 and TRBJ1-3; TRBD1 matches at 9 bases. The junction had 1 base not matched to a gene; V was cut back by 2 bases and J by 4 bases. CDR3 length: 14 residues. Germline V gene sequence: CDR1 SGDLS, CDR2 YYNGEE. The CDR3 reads CASSVGQGGNTIYF. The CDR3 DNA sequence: TGTGCCAGCAGCGTTGGACAGGGGGGAAACACCATATATTTT.

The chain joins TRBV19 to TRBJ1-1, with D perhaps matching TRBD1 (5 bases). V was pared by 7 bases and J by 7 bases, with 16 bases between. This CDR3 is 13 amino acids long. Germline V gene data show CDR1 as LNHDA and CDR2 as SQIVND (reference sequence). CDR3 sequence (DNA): TGTGCCAGTACCCCCGGCGGGGCGGGTGAAGCTTTCTTT. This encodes CASTPGGAGEAFF.

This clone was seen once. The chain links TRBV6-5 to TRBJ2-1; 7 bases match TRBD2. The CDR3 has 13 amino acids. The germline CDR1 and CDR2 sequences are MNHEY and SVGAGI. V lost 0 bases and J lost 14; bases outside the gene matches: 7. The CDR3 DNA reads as TGTGCCAGCAGTTACTCGGTAGGGAGGGAGAAGTTCTTC. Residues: CASSYSVGREKFF.

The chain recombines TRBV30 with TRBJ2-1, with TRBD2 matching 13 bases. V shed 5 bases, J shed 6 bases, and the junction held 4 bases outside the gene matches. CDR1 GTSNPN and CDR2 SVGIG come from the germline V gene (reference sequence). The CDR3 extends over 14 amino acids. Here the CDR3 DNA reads TGTGCCTGGGCCAGGACTAGCGGGAGCAATGAGCAGTTCTTC. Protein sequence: CAWARTSGSNEQFF.

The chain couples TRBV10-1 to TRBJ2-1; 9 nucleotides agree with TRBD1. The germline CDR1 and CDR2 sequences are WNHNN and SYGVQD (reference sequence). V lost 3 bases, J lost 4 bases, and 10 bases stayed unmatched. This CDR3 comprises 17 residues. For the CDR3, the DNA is TGCGCCAGCAGTGACCGTCGGACAGGGGAGATTTACAATGAGCAGTTCTTC. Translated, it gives CASSDRRTGEIYNEQFF.

As DNA, the CDR3 is TGCGCCAGCAGTCAGCTATACAGGGCTCCTAATGAAAAACTGTTTTTT. Encoded protein: CASSQLYRAPNEKLFF. This sequence joins TRBV23-1 and TRBJ1-4; tentative D call: TRBD1 (6 bases). TRBV23-1 is placed among ORFs of uncertain function. Deletions cut 3 bases from V and 3 bases from J, with 14 bases between. The CDR3 totals 16 residues.

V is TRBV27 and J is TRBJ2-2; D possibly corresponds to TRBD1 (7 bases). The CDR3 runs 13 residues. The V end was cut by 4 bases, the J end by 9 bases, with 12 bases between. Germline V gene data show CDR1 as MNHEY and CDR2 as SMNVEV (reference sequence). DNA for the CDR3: TGTGCCAGCAGTTCCCAGGGGGACTGGGAGCTGTTTTTT. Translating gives CASSSQGDWELFF.

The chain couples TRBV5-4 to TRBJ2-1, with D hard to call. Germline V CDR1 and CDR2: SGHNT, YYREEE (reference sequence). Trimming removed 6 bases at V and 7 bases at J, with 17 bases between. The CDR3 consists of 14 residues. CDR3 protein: CASNQNRYFNEQFF. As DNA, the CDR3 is TGTGCCAGCAACCAAAATCGGTATTTTAATGAGCAGTTCTTC.

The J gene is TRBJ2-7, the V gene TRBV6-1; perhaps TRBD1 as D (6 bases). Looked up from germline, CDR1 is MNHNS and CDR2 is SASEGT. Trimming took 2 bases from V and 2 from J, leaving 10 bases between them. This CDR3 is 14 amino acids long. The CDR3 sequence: CASSERQGTYEQYF. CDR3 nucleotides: TGTGCCAGCAGTGAACGGCAGGGGACCTACGAGCAGTACTTC.

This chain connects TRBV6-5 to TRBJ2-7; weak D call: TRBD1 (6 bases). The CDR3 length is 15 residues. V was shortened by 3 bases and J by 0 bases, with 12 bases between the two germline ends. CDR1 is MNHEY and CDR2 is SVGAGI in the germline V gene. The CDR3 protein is CASSYVTGPSYEQYF. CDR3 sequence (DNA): TGTGCCAGCAGTTATGTGACAGGACCCTCCTACGAGCAGTACTTC.

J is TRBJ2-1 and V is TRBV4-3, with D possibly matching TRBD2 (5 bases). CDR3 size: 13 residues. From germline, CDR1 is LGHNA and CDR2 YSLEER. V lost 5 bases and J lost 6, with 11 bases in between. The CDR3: CASSKKLGNEQFF. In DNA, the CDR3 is TGCGCCAGCAGCAAGAAACTAGGCAATGAGCAGTTCTTC.

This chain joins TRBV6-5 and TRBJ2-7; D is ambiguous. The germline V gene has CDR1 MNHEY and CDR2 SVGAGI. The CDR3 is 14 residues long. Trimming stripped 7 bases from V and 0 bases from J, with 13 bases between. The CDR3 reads CASKSRGGSYEQYF. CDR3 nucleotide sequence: TGTGCCAGCAAGTCCCGCGGCGGCTCCTACGAGCAGTACTTC.

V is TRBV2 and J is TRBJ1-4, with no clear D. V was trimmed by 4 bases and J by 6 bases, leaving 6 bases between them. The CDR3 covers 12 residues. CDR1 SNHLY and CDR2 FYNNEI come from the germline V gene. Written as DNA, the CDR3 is TGTGCCAGCAGTGTTGCAGATGAAAAACTGTTTTTT. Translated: CASSVADEKLFF.